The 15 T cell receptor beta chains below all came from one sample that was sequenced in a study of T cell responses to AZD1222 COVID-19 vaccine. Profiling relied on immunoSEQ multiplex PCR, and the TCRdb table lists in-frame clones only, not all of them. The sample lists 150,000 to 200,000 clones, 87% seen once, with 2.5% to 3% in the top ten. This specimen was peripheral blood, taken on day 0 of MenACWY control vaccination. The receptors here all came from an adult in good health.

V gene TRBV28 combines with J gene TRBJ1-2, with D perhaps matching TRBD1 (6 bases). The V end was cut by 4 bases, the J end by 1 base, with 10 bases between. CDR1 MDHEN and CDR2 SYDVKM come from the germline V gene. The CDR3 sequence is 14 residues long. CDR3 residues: CASSSSGVNYGYTF. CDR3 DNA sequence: TGTGCCAGCAGTTCCTCAGGGGTTAACTATGGCTACACCTTC.

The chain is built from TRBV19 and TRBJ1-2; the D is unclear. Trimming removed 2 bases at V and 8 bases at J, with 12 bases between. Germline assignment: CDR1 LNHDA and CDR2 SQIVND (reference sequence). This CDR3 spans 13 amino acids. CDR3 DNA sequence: TGTGCCAGTAGTATACTGGCTTCAAAGGGCTACACCTTC. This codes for CASSILASKGYTF.

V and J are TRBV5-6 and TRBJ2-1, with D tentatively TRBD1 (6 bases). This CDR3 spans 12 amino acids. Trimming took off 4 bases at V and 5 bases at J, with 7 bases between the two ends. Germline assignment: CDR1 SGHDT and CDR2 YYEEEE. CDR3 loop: CASSRTDNEQFF. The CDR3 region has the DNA TGTGCCAGCAGCCGGACAGACAATGAGCAGTTCTTC.

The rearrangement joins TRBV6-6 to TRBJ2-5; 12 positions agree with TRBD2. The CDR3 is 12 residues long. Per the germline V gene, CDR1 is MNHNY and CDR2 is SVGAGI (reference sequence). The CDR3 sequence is CGTSGTPETQYF. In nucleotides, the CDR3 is TGTGGGACTAGCGGGACTCCAGAGACCCAGTACTTC.

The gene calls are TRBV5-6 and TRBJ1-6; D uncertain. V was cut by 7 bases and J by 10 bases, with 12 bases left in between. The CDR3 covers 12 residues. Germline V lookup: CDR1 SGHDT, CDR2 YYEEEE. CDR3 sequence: CASSRTGSPLHF. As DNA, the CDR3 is TGTGCCAGCTCCAGGACCGGGTCACCCCTCCACTTT.

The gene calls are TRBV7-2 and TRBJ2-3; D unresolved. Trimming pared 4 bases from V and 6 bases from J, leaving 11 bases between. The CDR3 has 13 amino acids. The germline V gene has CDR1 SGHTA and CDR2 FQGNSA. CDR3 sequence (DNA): TGTGCCAGCAGCTCCCCGGGTGGGGATACGCAGTATTTT. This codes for CASSSPGGDTQYF.

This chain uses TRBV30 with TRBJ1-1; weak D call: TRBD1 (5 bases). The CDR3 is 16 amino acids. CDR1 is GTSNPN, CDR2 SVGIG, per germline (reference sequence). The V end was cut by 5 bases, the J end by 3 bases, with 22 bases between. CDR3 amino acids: CAWEGAGGDGHTEAFF. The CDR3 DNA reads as TGTGCCTGGGAGGGCGCGGGGGGTGATGGGCACACTGAAGCTTTCTTT. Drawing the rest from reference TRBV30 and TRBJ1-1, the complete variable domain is SQTIHQWPATLVQPVGSPLSLECTVEGTSNPNLYWYRQAAGRGLQLLFYSVGIGQISSEVPQNLSASRPQDRQFILSSKKLLLSDSGFYLCAWEGAGGDGHTEAFFGQGTRLTVV.

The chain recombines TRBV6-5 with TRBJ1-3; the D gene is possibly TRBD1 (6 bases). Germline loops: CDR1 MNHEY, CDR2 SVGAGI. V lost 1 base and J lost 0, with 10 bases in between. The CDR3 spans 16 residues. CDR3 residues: CASSYFPQGSGNTIYF. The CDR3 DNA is TGTGCCAGCAGTTACTTTCCACAGGGCTCTGGAAACACCATATATTTT.

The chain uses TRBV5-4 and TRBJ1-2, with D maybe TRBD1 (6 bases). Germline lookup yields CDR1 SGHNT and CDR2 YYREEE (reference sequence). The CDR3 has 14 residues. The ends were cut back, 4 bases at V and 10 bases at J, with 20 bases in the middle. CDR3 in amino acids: CASSLEQGRRDYTF. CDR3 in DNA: TGTGCCAGCAGCCTTGAACAGGGTAGAAGGGACTACACCTTC.

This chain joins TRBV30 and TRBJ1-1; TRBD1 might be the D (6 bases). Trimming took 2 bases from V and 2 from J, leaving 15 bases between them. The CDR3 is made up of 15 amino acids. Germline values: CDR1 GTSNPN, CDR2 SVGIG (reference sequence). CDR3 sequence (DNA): TGTGCCTGGAGTCAGTACAGGGTAAGAAACACTGAAGCTTTCTTT. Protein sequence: CAWSQYRVRNTEAFF.

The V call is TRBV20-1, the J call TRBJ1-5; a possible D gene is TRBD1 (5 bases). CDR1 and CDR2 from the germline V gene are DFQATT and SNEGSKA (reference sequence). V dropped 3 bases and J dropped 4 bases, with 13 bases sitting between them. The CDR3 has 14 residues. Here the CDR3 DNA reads TGCAGTGCTAGTAATCCGGGGGTGAATCAGCCCCAGCATTTT. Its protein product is CSASNPGVNQPQHF.

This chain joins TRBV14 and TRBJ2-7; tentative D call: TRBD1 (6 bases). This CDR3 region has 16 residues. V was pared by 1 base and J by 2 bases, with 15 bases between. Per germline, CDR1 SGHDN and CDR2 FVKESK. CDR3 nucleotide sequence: TGTGCCAGCAGCCAAGGGGGACCGGGACACACCTACGAGCAGTACTTC. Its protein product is CASSQGGPGHTYEQYF.

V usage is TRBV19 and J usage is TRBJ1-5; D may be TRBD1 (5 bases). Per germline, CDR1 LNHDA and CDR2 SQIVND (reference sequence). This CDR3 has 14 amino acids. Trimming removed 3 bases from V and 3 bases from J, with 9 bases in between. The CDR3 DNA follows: TGTGCCAGTAGTATCGACAGATACAATCAGCCCCAGCATTTT. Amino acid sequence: CASSIDRYNQPQHF. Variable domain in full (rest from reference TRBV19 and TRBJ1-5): DGGITQSPKYLFRKEGQNVTLSCEQNLNHDAMYWYRQDPGQGLRLIYYSQIVNDFQKGDIAEGYSVSREKKESFPLTVTSAQKNPTAFYLCASSIDRYNQPQHFGDGTRLSIL.

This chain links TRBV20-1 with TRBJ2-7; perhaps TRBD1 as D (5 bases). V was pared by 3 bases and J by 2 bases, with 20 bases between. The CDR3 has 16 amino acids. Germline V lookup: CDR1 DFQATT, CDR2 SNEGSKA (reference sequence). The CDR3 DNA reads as TGCAGTGCTAGTACCCCCTTTGCAGGGTCCCCCTACGAGCAGTACTTC. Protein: CSASTPFAGSPYEQYF.

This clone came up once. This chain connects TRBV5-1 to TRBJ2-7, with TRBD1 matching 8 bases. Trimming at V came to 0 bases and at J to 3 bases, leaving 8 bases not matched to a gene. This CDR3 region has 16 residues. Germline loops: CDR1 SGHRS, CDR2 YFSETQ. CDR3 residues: CASSLGGRGRIYEQYF. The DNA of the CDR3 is TGCGCCAGCAGCTTGGGGGGCAGGGGGCGAATCTACGAGCAGTACTTC.